Listed below are T cell receptor beta chains from one sample, sequenced in a study of early T cells in non-severe SARS-CoV-2 infection. Each CDR3 protein gets one entry after TCRdb re-called the 5' RACE reads with MiXCR. The sample yields roughly 41,000 distinct CDR3 sequences, 5.8% seen once. The source material was whole blood. These receptors were collected from an adult who was a healthcare worker with PCR-confirmed SARS-CoV-2 infection or an uninfected control (not recorded which). Each CDR3 is given with its conserved first and last residue. The D gene is left open where the match is weak. Size values are once, few and many counts, or a class for expanded clones, and some rows have none.

clone_size,d_call,v_call,j_call,cdr3_aa,cdr3_nt
many,NA,TRBV28,TRBJ2-3,CAIARGDGTDTQYF,TGTGCCATCGCCCGTGGGGACGGGACAGATACGCAGTATTTT
NA,NA,TRBV4-1,TRBJ2-2,CASSQAGSAAGELFF,TGCGCCAGCAGCCAGGCGGGGTCGGCGGCCGGGGAGCTGTTTTTT
many,TRBD2,TRBV7-3,TRBJ2-6,CASSPGLVSGANVLTF,TGTGCCAGCAGCCCCGGACTAGTCTCTGGGGCCAACGTCCTGACTTTC
many,NA,TRBV4-1,TRBJ2-7,CASSHSLSYEQYF,TGCGCCAGCAGCCATTCACTGTCCTACGAGCAGTACTTC
many,TRBD1,TRBV6-6,TRBJ1-4,CASSGQGASNEKLFF,TGTGCCAGCTCCGGACAGGGGGCATCTAATGAAAAACTGTTTTTT
many,NA,TRBV19,TRBJ2-5,CATGRWETQYF,TGTGCCACGGGACGTTGGGAGACCCAGTACTTC
many,NA,TRBV7-3,TRBJ1-6,CASSSLGTDNSPLHF,TGTGCCAGCAGCTCACTGGGGACCGATAATTCACCCCTCCACTTT
many,TRBD2,TRBV20-1,TRBJ2-7,CSASRPGGAYEQYF,TGCAGTGCTAGTCGTCCGGGGGGAGCCTACGAGCAGTACTTC
many,NA,TRBV7-3,TRBJ2-2,CASSSRPAGTGELFF,TGTGCCAGCAGCTCTCGCCCAGCGGGCACCGGGGAGCTGTTTTTT
few,NA,TRBV11-2,TRBJ2-1,CASSLERQVQFF,TGTGCCAGCAGCTTAGAGCGCCAAGTGCAGTTCTTC
few,TRBD1,TRBV7-2,TRBJ1-2,CASSAAGTGDGYGYTF,TGTGCCAGCAGCGCAGCTGGGACAGGGGACGGGTATGGCTACACCTTC
many,TRBD1,TRBV28,TRBJ1-1,CASSLFGNRGNTEAFF,TGTGCCAGCAGTTTATTCGGAAACAGGGGGAACACTGAAGCTTTCTTT
many,NA,TRBV12-3/TRBV12-4,TRBJ1-5,CASSLAENQPQHF,TGTGCCAGCAGTTTAGCTGAGAATCAGCCCCAGCATTTT
NA,NA,TRBV6-1,TRBJ2-7,CASNAYEQYF,TGTGCCAGCAACGCCTACGAGCAGTACTTC
few,NA,TRBV2,TRBJ1-6,CASSSVNSPLHF,TGTGCCAGCAGCTCCGTTAATTCACCCCTCCACTTT
NA,TRBD2,TRBV7-3,TRBJ2-1,CASSLYSGASYNEQFF,TGTGCCAGCAGCTTATATAGCGGGGCCTCCTACAATGAGCAGTTCTTC
few,NA,TRBV6-5,TRBJ2-3,CASSYQPGPKPDTQYF,TGTGCCAGCAGTTACCAACCGGGCCCCAAGCCAGATACGCAGTATTTT
NA,NA,TRBV18,TRBJ1-6,CASSPLAGGGNSPLHF,TGTGCCAGCTCACCACTAGCCGGGGGTGGCAATTCACCCCTCCACTTT
many,NA,TRBV7-9,TRBJ2-7,CASSNSYEQYF,TGTGCCAGCAGCAATTCGTACGAGCAGTACTTC
many,NA,TRBV20-1,TRBJ2-5,CSARDSPQKPQYF,TGCAGTGCTAGAGATTCCCCTCAAAAACCTCAGTACTTC
many,NA,TRBV29-1,TRBJ2-4,CSVVGTGSKNIQYF,TGCAGCGTTGTGGGTACGGGTTCCAAAAACATTCAGTACTTC
many,TRBD1,TRBV6-6,TRBJ1-5,CASTPGQGEGRNQPQHF,TGTGCCAGCACCCCGGGACAGGGAGAGGGACGCAATCAGCCCCAGCATTTT
many,NA,TRBV27,TRBJ1-2,CASSLQGDGYTF,TGTGCCAGCAGTTTGCAAGGGGATGGCTACACCTTC
many,NA,TRBV18,TRBJ2-3,CASSLSEPDTQYF,TGTGCCAGCTCACTTTCGGAGCCAGATACGCAGTATTTT
many,NA,TRBV5-5,TRBJ2-5,CASSFGRGSLRETQYF,TGTGCCAGCAGCTTCGGCAGGGGCAGTTTAAGGGAGACCCAGTACTTC
many,TRBD2,TRBV7-8,TRBJ2-1,CASTKTRTGLEGRYNEQFF,TGTGCCAGCACCAAAACGCGGACGGGACTAGAGGGTCGCTACAATGAGCAGTTCTTC
many,TRBD1,TRBV5-4,TRBJ2-3,CASSSGTVGTDTQYF,TGTGCCAGCAGCTCCGGGACAGTGGGCACAGATACGCAGTATTTT
many,NA,TRBV20-1,TRBJ2-7,CSASYFREGEQYF,TGCAGTGCTAGTTATTTCAGGGAAGGCGAGCAGTACTTC
many,TRBD2,TRBV7-8,TRBJ2-1,CASSFPRVAGNEQFF,TGTGCCAGCAGTTTCCCGAGGGTAGCGGGCAATGAGCAGTTCTTC
few,NA,TRBV7-2,TRBJ1-2,CASHEHQGSVYGYTF,TGTGCCAGCCACGAACACCAGGGTTCAGTCTATGGCTACACCTTC
NA,NA,TRBV5-1,TRBJ2-7,CASSLKGYEQYF,TGCGCCAGCAGCTTGAAAGGTTACGAGCAGTACTTC
few,TRBD1,TRBV4-2,TRBJ2-7,CASSQGQGTYEQYF,TGTGCCAGCAGCCAAGGACAGGGAACCTACGAGCAGTACTTC
many,TRBD2,TRBV20-1,TRBJ2-5,CSACRGSGAQETQYF,TGCAGTGCTTGTAGGGGCAGCGGGGCGCAAGAGACCCAGTACTTC
NA,TRBD1,TRBV5-5,TRBJ2-3,CASSPIPGQVLFSTDTQYF,TGTGCCAGCAGCCCCATCCCCGGACAGGTATTATTTAGCACAGATACGCAGTATTTT
NA,TRBD1,TRBV7-2,TRBJ2-2,CASSLGGTGYTGELFF,TGTGCCAGCAGCTTAGGTGGGACAGGGTACACCGGGGAGCTGTTTTTT
few,TRBD2,TRBV7-9,TRBJ2-7,CASSPGTSRHEQYF,TGTGCCAGCAGCCCCGGGACTAGTCGCCACGAGCAGTACTTC
many,TRBD2,TRBV13,TRBJ2-2,CASSLGLGLAGHTGELFF,TGTGCCAGCAGCTTAGGTCTGGGACTAGCGGGTCACACCGGGGAGCTGTTTTTT
NA,NA,TRBV5-1,TRBJ2-1,CASSPLYYNEQFF,TGCGCCAGCAGCCCCTTATATTACAATGAGCAGTTCTTC
many,NA,TRBV2,TRBJ2-3,CASSRAGRPTDTQYF,TGTGCCAGCAGTAGGGCTGGCAGACCCACAGATACGCAGTATTTT
NA,NA,TRBV12-3/TRBV12-4,TRBJ1-6,CASSASDRNSPLHF,TGTGCCAGCAGTGCCTCGGACAGAAATTCACCCCTCCACTTT
many,TRBD1,TRBV20-1,TRBJ1-1,CSAINRVGQPEAFF,TGCAGTGCTATTAACAGGGTGGGACAGCCTGAAGCTTTCTTT
NA,TRBD2,TRBV5-4,TRBJ2-1,CASSYGLAVYNEQFF,TGTGCCAGCAGCTACGGACTAGCGGTATACAATGAGCAGTTCTTC
many,NA,TRBV6-2/TRBV6-3,TRBJ1-3,CASTPADSGNTIYF,TGTGCCAGCACCCCGGCAGACTCTGGAAACACCATATATTTT
many,NA,TRBV29-1,TRBJ2-1,CSVGARSGNEQFF,TGCAGCGTCGGCGCCCGGTCTGGGAATGAGCAGTTCTTC
few,NA,TRBV7-9,TRBJ1-5,CASSRGSGSDQPQHF,TGTGCCAGCAGCCGCGGGTCCGGATCCGATCAGCCCCAGCATTTT
many,TRBD1,TRBV5-1,TRBJ2-1,CASSLKGTGASYNEQFF,TGCGCCAGCAGCTTGAAGGGGACAGGGGCTTCCTACAATGAGCAGTTCTTC
NA,NA,TRBV7-2,TRBJ1-2,CASSLALPYGYTF,TGTGCCAGCAGCTTAGCGCTTCCCTATGGCTACACCTTC
NA,TRBD1,TRBV6-5,TRBJ1-5,CASSPYRDRGYQPQHF,TGTGCCAGCAGTCCATACCGGGACAGGGGATATCAGCCCCAGCATTTT
many,NA,TRBV27,TRBJ1-1,CASRRDQLSTEAFF,TGTGCCAGCAGGCGGGACCAGCTTAGCACTGAAGCTTTCTTT
many,TRBD1,TRBV6-1,TRBJ1-2,CASSEARTGYRYGYTF,TGTGCCAGCAGTGAGGCCAGGACAGGGTATCGCTATGGCTACACCTTC
many,NA,TRBV7-6,TRBJ2-2,CASSLRTGELFF,TGTGCCAGCAGCCTCCGTACCGGGGAGCTGTTTTTT
NA,TRBD1,TRBV29-1,TRBJ1-1,CSAGTGVTEAFF,TGCAGCGCCGGGACAGGGGTCACTGAAGCTTTCTTT